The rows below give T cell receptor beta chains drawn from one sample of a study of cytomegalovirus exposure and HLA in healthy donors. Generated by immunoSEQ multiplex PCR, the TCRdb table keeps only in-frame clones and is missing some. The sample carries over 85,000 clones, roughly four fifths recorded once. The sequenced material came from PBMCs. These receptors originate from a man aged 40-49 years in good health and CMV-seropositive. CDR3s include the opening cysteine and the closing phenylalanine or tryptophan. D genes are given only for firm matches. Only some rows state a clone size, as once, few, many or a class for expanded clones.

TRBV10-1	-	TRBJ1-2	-	TGCGCCAGCAGTGCTGGTTCTACTAACTATGGCTACACCTTC	CASSAGSTNYGYTF
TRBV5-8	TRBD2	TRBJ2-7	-	TGTGCCAGTAGAGAGCGGGGGGGCCCGAACGAGCAGTACTTC	CASRERGGPNEQYF
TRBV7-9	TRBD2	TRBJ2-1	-	TGTGCCAGCAGTCCCCCAGGGCTAGCGGGGGGCCCCAATGAGCAGTTCTTC	CASSPPGLAGGPNEQFF
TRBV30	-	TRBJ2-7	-	TGTGCCCAAATAGGGCAGGGTGGTCACGAGCAGTACTTC	CAQIGQGGHEQYF
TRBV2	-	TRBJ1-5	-	TGTGCCAGCAGTGGGGGTCAGGGTAGTGAACCCCAGCATTTT	CASSGGQGSEPQHF
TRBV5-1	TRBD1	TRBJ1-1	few	TGCGCCAGCAGTCGGGACAGGGGTACCATGAACACTGAAGCTTTCTTT	CASSRDRGTMNTEAFF
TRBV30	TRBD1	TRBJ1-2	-	TGTGCCTGGGTTGGGACAGGGGCCCGCTATGGCTACACCTTC	CAWVGTGARYGYTF
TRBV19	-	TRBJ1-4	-	TGTGCCAGTAGTACCTCAGGCAAAGGGGGTGAAAAACTGTTTTTT	CASSTSGKGGEKLFF
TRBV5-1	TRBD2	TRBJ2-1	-	TGCGCCAGCAGCTTGAGGTCTAGCGGGAGTGGAGGTGAGCAGTTCTTC	CASSLRSSGSGGEQFF
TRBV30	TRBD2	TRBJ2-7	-	TGTGCCTGGTGCCGGACTAGTTCCATCTACGAGCAGTACTTC	CAWCRTSSIYEQYF